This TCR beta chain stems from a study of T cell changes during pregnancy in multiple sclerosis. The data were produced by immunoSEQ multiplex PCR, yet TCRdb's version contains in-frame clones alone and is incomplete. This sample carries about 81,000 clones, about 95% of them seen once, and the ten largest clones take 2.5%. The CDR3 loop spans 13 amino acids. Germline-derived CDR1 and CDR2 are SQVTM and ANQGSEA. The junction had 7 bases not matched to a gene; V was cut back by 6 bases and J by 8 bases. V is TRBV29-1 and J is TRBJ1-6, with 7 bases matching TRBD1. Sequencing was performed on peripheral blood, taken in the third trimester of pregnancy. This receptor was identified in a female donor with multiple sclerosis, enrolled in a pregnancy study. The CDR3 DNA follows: TGCAGCGTCCTACAGGGGTGGGATTCACCCCTCCACTTT. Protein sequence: CSVLQGWDSPLHF. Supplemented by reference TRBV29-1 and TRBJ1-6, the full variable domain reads SAVISQKPSRDICQRGTSLTIQCQVDSQVTMMFWYRQQPGQSLTLIATANQGSEATYESGFVIDKFPISRPNLTFSTLTVSNMSPEDSSIYLCSVLQGWDSPLHFGNGTRLTVT.